This TCR beta chain appears in the sequencing data of a study of blood T cell repertoires in COVID-19. Looking at the study overall: Italy, Spain and the United States were the sources of the convalescent and acute COVID-19 samples. PBMCs, B-cell-depleted T cells, or T cells provided the cDNA or gDNA that made up the material.

Data came from immunoSEQ multiplex PCR; TCRdb stores just in-frame clones and leaves some out. The sample shows approximately 46,000 clones, roughly 84% of them seen only once. Between the trimmed V and J ends, which lost 6 bases and 0 bases, there was a span of 10 bases. This CDR3 has 14 amino acids. Germline CDR1 is MNHEY and CDR2 is SVGAGI. The clonotype comes from an older woman in a cohort sampled during active COVID-19. This chain joins TRBV6-5 and TRBJ2-3, with TRBD1 as a possible D gene (5 bases). Sequences were obtained from peripheral blood. The CDR3 nucleotides read TGTGCCAGCAGACAGGCTCTTAGCACAGATACGCAGTATTTT. Its protein product is CASRQALSTDTQYF.